This TCR beta chain is drawn from a study of shared clonotypes between healthy human individuals. Genomic DNA belonging to each subset was distributed in equal measure over several immunoSEQ plates. Method: immunoSEQ multiplex PCR; TCRdb's copy keeps in-frame clones and lacks some. In the table there are over 400,000 clones, more than 95% of which are singletons. The germline gives CDR1 KGHSH, CDR2 LQKENI. CDR3 length equals 14 residues. Between the trimmed V and J ends, which lost 8 bases and 5 bases, there was a span of 18 bases. The clonotype was recovered from a woman in her 30s in good health. The chain joins TRBV18 to TRBJ2-5; D possibly matches TRBD1 or TRBD2 (6 bases each). Sequencing was performed on naive CD4+ T cells sorted from blood. Subset reported: CD45RA+ positively selected. CDR3 DNA: TGTGCCAGCACCCGGGGGCAACCGGGGGAGACCCAGTACTTC. Protein: CASTRGQPGETQYF.